The T cell receptor beta chain described here comes from a study of blood T cells in healthy people across ages. Across the study: For every two T cells, template switching captured about one barcoded beta molecule.

Alongside a J-beta primer mix, a sample-barcoded 5' primer served in a second PCR lasting about 7 to 12 cycles. TCRdb reanalysed the 5' RACE reads using MiXCR and keeps one entry per CDR3 protein. The sample has hundreds of thousands of distinct CDR3 sequences, around three fifths seen once. This clonotype showed up just a few times. Germline assignment: CDR1 DFQATT and CDR2 SNEGSKA (reference sequence). There are 15 residues in the CDR3. Specimen: blood. This chain joins TRBV20-1 and TRBJ2-4, with 10 nucleotides matching TRBD1. The closer fit of TRBJ2-7 to the DNA end suggests the J call may be wrong. The clonotype originates from a man in his forties in good health. CDR3 residues: CSARDSDRGGNEQYF. For the CDR3, the DNA is TGCAGTGCTAGGGACTCGGACAGGGGGGGCAACGAGCAGTACTTC.